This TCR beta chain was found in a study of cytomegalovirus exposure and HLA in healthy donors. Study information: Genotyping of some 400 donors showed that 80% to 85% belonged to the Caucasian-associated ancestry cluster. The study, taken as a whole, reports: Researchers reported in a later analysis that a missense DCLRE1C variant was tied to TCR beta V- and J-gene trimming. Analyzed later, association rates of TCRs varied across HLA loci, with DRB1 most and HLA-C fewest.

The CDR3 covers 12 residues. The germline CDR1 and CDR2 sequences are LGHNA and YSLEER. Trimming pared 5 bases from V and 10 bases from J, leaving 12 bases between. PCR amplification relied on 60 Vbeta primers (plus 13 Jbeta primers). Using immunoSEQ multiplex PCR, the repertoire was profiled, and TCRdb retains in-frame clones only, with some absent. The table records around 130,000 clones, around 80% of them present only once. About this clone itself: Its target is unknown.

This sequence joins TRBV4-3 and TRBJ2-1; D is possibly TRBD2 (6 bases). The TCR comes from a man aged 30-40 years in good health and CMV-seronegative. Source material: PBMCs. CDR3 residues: CASSETRMEQFF. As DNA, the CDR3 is TGCGCCAGCAGCGAGACTAGGATGGAGCAGTTCTTC.